Presented here are 7 T cell receptor beta chains from one specimen sequenced in a study of T cell repertoires in aging, cancer and after chemotherapy. TCR beta rearrangements were amplified from peripheral blood genomic DNA. Rearranged V-D-J TRB sequences were amplified with a mixed TRB-A/B primer pool. TCRdb reprocessed the multiplex PCR reads with MiXCR, giving one entry per CDR3 protein. In the table there are approximately 6,700 distinct CDR3 sequences, roughly 22% of which are singletons. Material for sequencing was blood. The source is a human donor with a blood cancer.

In its sample, this clonotype ranks as medium-sized (0.01 to 0.1%). The rearrangement uses TRBV13 and TRBJ2-1; TRBD2 is a possible D gene (6 bases). The CDR3 has 15 amino acids. With 5 bases removed from V and 0 bases from J, the gap between germline ends came to 11 bases. Germline CDR1 is PRHDT and CDR2 is FYEKMQ (reference sequence). CDR3 residues: CASSPSVSSYNEQFF. The CDR3 nucleotides read TGTGCCAGCAGCCCTAGCGTAAGCTCCTACAATGAGCAGTTCTTC.

Sample share makes this clonotype medium-sized. The chain couples TRBV6-2 or TRBV6-3 to TRBJ1-4; D may be TRBD1 (5 bases). Germline lookup yields CDR1 MNHEY and CDR2 SVGEGT. V was clipped by 4 bases and J by 6 bases, with 12 bases between them. This CDR3 comprises 14 residues. As DNA, the CDR3 is TGTGCCAGCAGTTCAGGCCTGGGGGATGAAAAACTGTTTTTT. This codes for CASSSGLGDEKLFF.

V usage is TRBV5-5 and J usage is TRBJ1-1; the match to TRBD1 covers 11 bases. CDR3 length: 15 amino acids. J was trimmed by 5 bases and V by 5 bases; bases with no gene match: 8. The germline V gene has CDR1 SGHKS and CDR2 YYEKEE (reference sequence). The CDR3 loop is CASRTGTGGRTEAFF. The CDR3 DNA reads as TGTGCCAGCAGGACCGGGACAGGGGGAAGAACTGAAGCTTTCTTT. The whole variable domain, filled in from reference TRBV5-5 and TRBJ1-1, reads DAGVTQSPTHLIKTRGQQVTLRCSPISGHKSVSWYQQVLGQGPQFIFQYYEKEERGRGNFPDRFSARQFPNYSSELNVNALLLGDSALYLCASRTGTGGRTEAFFGQGTRLTVV.

J is TRBJ1-1 and V is TRBV5-1; no clear D. Germline-derived CDR1 and CDR2 are SGHRS and YFSETQ. This CDR3 is 10 amino acids long. The ends were cut back, 3 bases at V and 10 bases at J, with 7 bases in the middle. The CDR3 sequence: CASSSAGAFF. CDR3 DNA: TGCGCCAGCAGCTCCGCTGGAGCTTTCTTT.

This clonotype was counted only a few times. V and J are TRBV5-1 and TRBJ2-3; 9 bases agree with TRBD1. V shed 4 bases and J 6 bases; nucleotides not matched to a gene: 15. The CDR3 length is 17 residues. CDR1 and CDR2 from the germline V gene are SGHRS and YFSETQ. The CDR3 loop is CASSREAFGTGTDTQYF. CDR3 coding DNA: TGCGCCAGCAGCCGGGAGGCTTTCGGGACAGGGACGGATACGCAGTATTTT.

By share, this clonotype counts as medium-sized. The rearrangement uses TRBV5-4 and TRBJ1-1, with a possible D match to TRBD1 (5 bases). Deletions cut 2 bases from V and 3 bases from J, with 17 bases between. CDR3 size: 16 residues. The germline V gene encodes CDR1 SGHNT and CDR2 YYREEE (reference sequence). The CDR3 reads CASSFPAREDDTEAFF. CDR3 in DNA: TGTGCCAGCAGCTTTCCGGCCAGGGAAGACGACACTGAAGCTTTCTTT. Looking up the rest from reference TRBV5-4 and TRBJ1-1 gives the full variable domain: ETGVTQSPTHLIKTRGQQVTLRCSSQSGHNTVSWYQQALGQGPQFIFQYYREEENGRGNFPPRFSGLQFPNYSSELNVNALELDDSALYLCASSFPAREDDTEAFFGQGTRLTVV.

This rearrangement joins TRBV7-9 to TRBJ1-4; weak D call: TRBD1 (6 bases). Germline V lookup: CDR1 SEHNR, CDR2 FQNEAQ (reference sequence). Trimming cost V 5 bases and J 7 bases, with 14 bases left between them. CDR3 size: 14 residues. The CDR3 DNA is TGTGCCAGCAGCCGCGGGGGGCGCGGTGAAAAACTGTTTTTT. Translated: CASSRGGRGEKLFF.